The 7 T cell receptor beta chains reported below all come from one sample, sequenced in a study of response to subunit inactivated influenza vaccine. TCRdb re-called the RT-PCR reads with MiXCR, one entry per CDR3 protein. The sample has more than 450,000 distinct CDR3 sequences; 6% to 9% are singletons. This specimen was PBMCs from blood, taken roughly 24 months after vaccination. The origin of the receptors is a man between 50 and 69 years old who received an inactivated influenza vaccine.

V gene TRBV29-1 combines with J gene TRBJ1-2, with no clear D. The length of the CDR3 is 10 residues. Germline V gene lookup returns CDR1 SQVTM and CDR2 ANQGSEA. V gave up 4 bases and J gave up 4 bases, with 4 bases separating them. The CDR3 sequence: CSVGTYGYTF. CDR3 in DNA: TGCAGCGTTGGCACCTATGGCTACACCTTC.

This chain connects TRBV28 to TRBJ2-6; D gene unclear. Germline V gives CDR1 MDHEN, CDR2 SYDVKM. The CDR3 sequence is 15 residues long. The V and J ends lost 3 bases and 0 bases respectively, with 6 bases between them. The CDR3 DNA reads TGTGCCAGCAGTTTTACGACCTCTGGGGCCAACGTCCTGACTTTC. Amino acid sequence: CASSFTTSGANVLTF.

This clonotype was counted a single time. The chain links TRBV12-3 or TRBV12-4 to TRBJ2-2, with D maybe TRBD2 (6 bases). CDR3 length equals 19 residues. The CDR3 nucleotides are TGTACCTGCAGTTTAGAGCTCTGGATAGCGGTGACGAACACCGGGGAGCTGTTTTTT. This translates into CTCSLELWIAVTNTGELFF.

Here the CDR3 reads CASSYGLAGNSFSYEQYF. The CDR3 DNA sequence: TGTGCCAGCAGTTACGGGCTAGCGGGTAATTCCTTCTCCTACGAGCAGTACTTC. The chain uses TRBV6-2 or TRBV6-3 and TRBJ2-7, with 8 bases aligning to TRBD2. The junction had 12 bases not matched to a gene; V was cut back by 2 bases and J by 0 bases. CDR1 and CDR2 from the germline V gene are MNHEY and SVGEGT. This CDR3 is 18 amino acids long.

This clonotype has at least ten counts. The chain carries TRBV12-3 or TRBV12-4 and TRBJ2-7; TRBD2 is a possible D gene (6 bases). V was pared by 6 bases and J by 5 bases, with 35 bases between. This CDR3 has 20 residues. The CDR3 DNA reads as TGTGCCAGCAGCCCCAGAAATCCATCGGGCGGGGCGCGACCCTGGAACGAGCAGTACTTC. Amino acid sequence: CASSPRNPSGGARPWNEQYF.

Many counts were recorded for this clonotype. The rearrangement joins TRBV12-3 or TRBV12-4 to TRBJ2-3; D perhaps matches TRBD2 (6 bases). V dropped 9 bases and J dropped 1 base, with 14 bases sitting between them. CDR3 length: 14 amino acids. CDR3 sequence (DNA): TGTGCCAGTTTTAATTGGGGGGGCACAGATACGCAGTATTTT. Its translation is CASFNWGGTDTQYF.

The J gene is TRBJ1-1, the V gene TRBV11-2, with D possibly TRBD1 on 5 matching bases. This CDR3 has 13 amino acids. CDR1 is SGHAT and CDR2 is FQNNGV in the germline V gene. Trimming shortened V by 6 bases and J by 12 bases, and 20 bases separated the two germline ends. CDR3 in DNA: TGTGCCAGCAGTCAACCCTCGACAGAGCAGTCTTTCTTT. Protein product: CASSQPSTEQSFF.